This T cell receptor (beta chain) is from a study of T cell responses to AZD1222 COVID-19 vaccine. Findings and caveats of the study: At 160-218 and 743-854, vaccine-associated CD4 TCRs were dominant, and they spanned spike. Just five to seven people given AZD1222 tested seropositive at baseline.

Repertoires were generated with immunoSEQ multiplex PCR, while TCRdb's copy carries only in-frame clones and drops some. The sample contains some 95,000 clones, around nine tenths of which appear only once. Comments on this clone: Antigen unknown.

Deletions cut 3 bases from V and 6 bases from J, with 16 bases between. The CDR3 consists of 14 residues. CDR1 and CDR2 from the germline V gene are DFQATT and SNEGSKA (reference sequence). This sequence was found in an adult in good health. The sample in question was peripheral blood, obtained on day 0 of AZD1222 vaccination. The gene calls are TRBV20-1 and TRBJ2-3; unclear D gene. CDR3 in amino acids: CSASVSIFFDTQYF. In nucleotides, the CDR3 is TGCAGTGCTAGTGTATCTATATTTTTTGATACGCAGTATTTT.